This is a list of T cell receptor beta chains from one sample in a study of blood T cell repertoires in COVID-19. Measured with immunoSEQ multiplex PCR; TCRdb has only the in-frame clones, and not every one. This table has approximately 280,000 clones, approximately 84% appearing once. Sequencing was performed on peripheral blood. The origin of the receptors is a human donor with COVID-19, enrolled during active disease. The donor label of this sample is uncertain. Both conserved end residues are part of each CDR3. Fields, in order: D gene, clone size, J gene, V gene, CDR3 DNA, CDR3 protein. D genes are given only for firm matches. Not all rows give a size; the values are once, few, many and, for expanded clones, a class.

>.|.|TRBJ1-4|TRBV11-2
TGTGCCAGCAGCCCACCACTTTGGCGGAGCAGGGGTGATGAAAAACTGTTTTTT
CASSPPLWRSRGDEKLFF
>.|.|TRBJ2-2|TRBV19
TGTGCCAGTAGGACGACTGTGAACACCGGGGAGCTGTTTTTT
CASRTTVNTGELFF
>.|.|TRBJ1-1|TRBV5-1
TGCGCCAGCAGCTTGGAAAGGGGGGGCGAGACTGAAGCTTTCTTT
CASSLERGGETEAFF
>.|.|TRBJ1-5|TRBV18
TGTGCCAGCTCACCGGGCTTTGTCGGCAATCAGCCCCAGCATTTT
CASSPGFVGNQPQHF
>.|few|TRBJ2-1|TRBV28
TGTGCCAGCAGTTTAGCCGGTCAGACATACAATGAGCAGTTCTTC
CASSLAGQTYNEQFF
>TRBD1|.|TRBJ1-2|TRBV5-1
TGCGCCAGCAGCTTGGTCTACGGCACCCAGGGGGACGGCTACACCTTC
CASSLVYGTQGDGYTF
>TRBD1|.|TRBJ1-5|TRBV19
TGTGCCAGTCGGGGGGGACAGGGGGGCAATCAGCCCCAGCATTTT
CASRGGQGGNQPQHF
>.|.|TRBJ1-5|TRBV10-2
TGCGCCAGCAGTGGGACAGGCAATCAGCCCCAGCATTTT
CASSGTGNQPQHF
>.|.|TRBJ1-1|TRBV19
TGTGCCAGTACCCTGGACAGACGGGGCACTGAAGCTTTCTTT
CASTLDRRGTEAFF
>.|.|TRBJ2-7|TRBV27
TGTGCCAGCAGTTTATTGGCGTCCGGGGAGCAGTACTTC
CASSLLASGEQYF
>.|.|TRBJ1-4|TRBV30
TGTGCCTGGACACCGAACGCCCGAGGTGAAAAACTGTTTTTT
CAWTPNARGEKLFF
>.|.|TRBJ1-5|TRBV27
TGTGCCAGCAGTTTATGGGGAGACAGGACCTTCGATCAGCCCCAGCATTTT
CASSLWGDRTFDQPQHF
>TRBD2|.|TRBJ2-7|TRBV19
TGTGCCAGTAGTATAGCGGGAGGGCCGGGCGAGCAGTACTTC
CASSIAGGPGEQYF
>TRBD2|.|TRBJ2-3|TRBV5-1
TGCGCCAGCAGCTTCGATGGCGGGAGTGGCGCAGATACGCAGTATTTT
CASSFDGGSGADTQYF
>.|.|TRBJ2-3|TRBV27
TGTGCCAGCAGTTTCCGGGAATCTACGCAGTATTTT
CASSFRESTQYF
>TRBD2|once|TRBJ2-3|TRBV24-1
TGTGCCACCAGTGATTTGACTAGCGGGAACACAGATACGCAGTATTTT
CATSDLTSGNTDTQYF
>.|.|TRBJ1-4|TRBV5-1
TGCGCCAGCAGAGGGGCAGGGGTTGGCGAAAAACTGTTTTTT
CASRGAGVGEKLFF
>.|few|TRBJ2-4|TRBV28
TGTGCCAGCAGCCACCAAGGGGGGTTCGGCGGGGGAGAAAACATTCAGTACTTC
CASSHQGGFGGGENIQYF
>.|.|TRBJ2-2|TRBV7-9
TGTGCCAGCATCCTTTTCCCGAACACCGGGGAGCTGTTTTTT
CASILFPNTGELFF
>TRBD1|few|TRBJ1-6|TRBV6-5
TGTGCCAGCAGTTACAGGGACAGGGTGTCACCCCTCCACTTT
CASSYRDRVSPLHF
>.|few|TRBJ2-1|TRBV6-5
TGTGCCAGCAGTTACCGGGGACACTCCTACAATGAGCAGTTCTTC
CASSYRGHSYNEQFF
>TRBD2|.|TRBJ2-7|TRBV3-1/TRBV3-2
TGTGCCAGCAGCCAAGAGACTAGCGGGAGGGAGTACGAGCAGTACTTC
CASSQETSGREYEQYF
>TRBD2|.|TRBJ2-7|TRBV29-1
TGCAGCGTTGATACGGTAGCGGGAGTTGGGGAGCAGTACTTC
CSVDTVAGVGEQYF